This T cell receptor (beta chain) was found in a study of blood T cell repertoires in COVID-19. About the research overall: The samples span acute and convalescent COVID-19 from the United States, Italy and Spain. PBMCs, B-cell-depleted T cells, or T cells were the source of the cDNA or gDNA that made up the material.

Methods used by the authors: Reference gene primer amplification yielded estimated nucleated cell counts. Profiled with immunoSEQ multiplex PCR; TCRdb holds only in-frame clones, not every one. Clone size and V and J calls were adopted from that table, with D and trimming inferred from the DNA. The repertoire consists of 150,000 to 200,000 clones, with roughly 77% occurring once and the leading ten covering 6.5%. This CDR3 spans 13 amino acids. With 3 bases removed from V and 4 bases from J, the gap between germline ends came to 4 bases. CDR1 is KGHSH, CDR2 LQKENI, per germline. This chain links TRBV18 with TRBJ1-6, with no clear D. This sequence was found in a man in his 70s with active or convalescent COVID-19. Source material: peripheral blood. CDR3 nucleotide sequence: TGTGCCAGCTCACCTCATTATAATTCACCCCTCCACTTT. This gives the protein CASSPHYNSPLHF.